Following are 5 T cell receptor beta chains from one sample sequenced in a study of blood T cells in healthy people across ages. Primers used in a second PCR of about 6 to 11 cycles were a sample-barcoded 5' primer and a J-beta primer mix. TCRdb re-called the 5' RACE reads through MiXCR, storing one row per CDR3 protein. The sample records 750,000 to 1,000,000 distinct CDR3 sequences, almost 30% being singletons. These data were also reused for a study on T cells of mothers and their children.

The specimen sequenced was blood. These receptors originate from a woman in her 40s in good health.

There are a few counts of this clonotype. Given a much more abundant clone one base away, this may be a read error. The CDR3 nucleotides are TGTGCCAGCAGCGCAACAGGGGACAGCTCCTACAATGAGCAGTTCTTC. It translates to CASSATGDSSYNEQFF. The J gene is TRBJ2-1, the V gene TRBV7-6; 7 bases line up with TRBD1. V dropped 5 bases and J dropped 0; count of bases not matched to a gene: 7. The length of the CDR3 is 16 residues. Germline CDR1 reads SGHVS; CDR2 reads FNYEAQ. Full variable domain (outside the CDR3, taken from reference TRBV7-6 and TRBJ2-1): GAGVSQSPRYKVTKRGQDVALRCDPISGHVSLYWYRQALGQGPEFLTYFNYEAQQDKSGLPNDRFSAERPEGSISTLTIQRTEQRDSAMYRCASSATGDSSYNEQFFGPGTRLTVL.

This clonotype was seen only a few times. J is TRBJ1-4 and V is TRBV12-3 or TRBV12-4, with D tentatively TRBD1 (5 bases). The CDR3 runs 14 residues. The V end lost 6 bases, the J end lost 7 bases, and 15 bases lay between the germline ends. The CDR3 DNA sequence: TGTGCCAGCAGGTCTCGCGGGGCGGTTGAAAAACTGTTTTTT. It is translated as CASRSRGAVEKLFF.

V is TRBV7-2 and J is TRBJ2-5; weak D call: TRBD1 (6 bases). Germline V gene sequence: CDR1 SGHTA, CDR2 FQGNSA. The CDR3 spans 15 residues. V lost 2 bases, J lost 1 base, and 11 bases lay in between. The CDR3 is CASSLQGRVQETQYF. DNA for the CDR3: TGTGCCAGCAGCTTACAGGGGAGAGTCCAAGAGACCCAGTACTTC. Looking up the rest from reference TRBV7-2 and TRBJ2-5 gives the full variable domain: GAGVSQSPSNKVTEKGKDVELRCDPISGHTALYWYRQSLGQGLEFLIYFQGNSAPDKSGLPSDRFSAERTGGSVSTLTIQRTQQEDSAVYLCASSLQGRVQETQYFGPGTRLLVL.

The J gene is TRBJ2-7, the V gene TRBV7-6; 9 positions agree with TRBD1. CDR3 length: 14 residues. CDR1 and CDR2 (germline): SGHVS, FNYEAQ. The trim removed 5 bases at V and 3 bases at J, leaving 5 bases unmatched. The CDR3 nucleotides are TGTGCCAGCAGCGACGGGACAGGGCTCTACGAGCAGTACTTC. It encodes CASSDGTGLYEQYF.

The chain combines TRBV6-2 or TRBV6-3 with TRBJ1-5; unclear D gene. With 2 bases removed from V and 9 bases from J, the gap between germline ends came to 23 bases. The germline CDR1 and CDR2 sequences are MNHEY and SVGEGT. The CDR3 is 17 amino acids. The CDR3 region has the DNA TGTGCCAGCAGTTACCCCGAAGTCGAAGTTTTATCGGGGCCCCAGCATTTT. The encoded protein is CASSYPEVEVLSGPQHF.